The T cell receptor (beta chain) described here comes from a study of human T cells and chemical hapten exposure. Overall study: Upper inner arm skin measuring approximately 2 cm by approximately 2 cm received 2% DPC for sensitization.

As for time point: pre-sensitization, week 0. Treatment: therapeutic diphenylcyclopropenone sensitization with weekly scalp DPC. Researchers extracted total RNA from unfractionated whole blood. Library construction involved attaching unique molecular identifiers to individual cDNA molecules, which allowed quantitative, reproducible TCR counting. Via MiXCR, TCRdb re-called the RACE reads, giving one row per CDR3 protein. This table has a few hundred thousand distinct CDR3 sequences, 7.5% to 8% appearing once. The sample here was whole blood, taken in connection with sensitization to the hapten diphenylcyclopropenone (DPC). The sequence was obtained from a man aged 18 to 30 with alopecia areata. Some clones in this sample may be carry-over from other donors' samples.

The CDR3 spells CASSPLTGSSGDTQYF. Here the CDR3 DNA reads TGTGCCAGCAGTCCCCTGACAGGATCGTCTGGAGATACGCAGTATTTT. The chain joins TRBV28 to TRBJ2-3, with D possibly TRBD1 on 6 matching bases. Trimming cost V 5 bases and J 5 bases, with 20 bases left between them. The CDR3 length is 16 residues. CDR1 and CDR2 (germline): MDHEN, SYDVKM. Based on the CDR3 plus reference TRBV28 and TRBJ2-3, the full variable domain is DVKVTQSSRYLVKRTGEKVFLECVQDMDHENMFWYRQDPGLGLRLIYFSYDVKMKEKGDIPEGYSVSREKKERFSLILESASTNQTSMYLCASSPLTGSSGDTQYFGPGTRLTVL.